Included here is one T cell receptor beta chain sequence, with context. This CDR3 is 12 amino acids long. Germline CDR1 and CDR2: GTSNPN and SVGIG (reference sequence). V lost 8 bases, J lost 16 bases, and 16 bases stayed unmatched. TCRdb reanalysed the RT-PCR reads using MiXCR and keeps one entry per CDR3 protein. This sample carries about 680,000 distinct CDR3 sequences, approximately 15% of them seen once, and the ten largest clones take 3.6%. The chain carries TRBV30 and TRBJ2-1, with 8 nucleotides matching TRBD2. Sequencing input: memory CD4+ T cells from blood. The receptor comes from a female donor in good health, serving as a healthy control. CDR3 protein: CARSPSGSRTFF. CDR3 nucleotide sequence: TGTGCCCGTTCCCCGAGCGGGAGTAGGACATTCTTC.